This TCR beta chain stems from a study of blood T cell repertoires in COVID-19. Cohort placement rested on clinical history that participants reported themselves. Among Cohort 3 donors, those recovered had two negative PCRs, clearance, or symptom resolution. Original processing methods: Reference gene primer amplification gave estimated nucleated cell counts. Only in-frame clones appear in the TCRdb table, and some are missing; sequencing was by immunoSEQ multiplex PCR. Clonal size and the V and J genes are those of that table, whereas D and trimming came from the DNA. Of around 370,000 clones in the sample, roughly 91% are singletons; the top ten hold about 1.1%. This CDR3 is built from 17 residues. V was shortened by 8 bases and J by 7 bases, with 24 bases between the two germline ends. The germline V gene has CDR1 MNHEY and CDR2 SMNVEV (reference sequence).

The specimen sequenced was PBMCs or T cells enriched from blood (not recorded which). The chain carries TRBV27 and TRBJ1-6; possibly TRBD1 for D (5 bases). The receptor was isolated from a woman aged 18-30 years who had recovered from COVID-19. The CDR3 DNA is TGTGCCAGCCAGGGTCTAGGGGTTCGGGGACTAAATTCACCCCTCCACTTT. This encodes CASQGLGVRGLNSPLHF.